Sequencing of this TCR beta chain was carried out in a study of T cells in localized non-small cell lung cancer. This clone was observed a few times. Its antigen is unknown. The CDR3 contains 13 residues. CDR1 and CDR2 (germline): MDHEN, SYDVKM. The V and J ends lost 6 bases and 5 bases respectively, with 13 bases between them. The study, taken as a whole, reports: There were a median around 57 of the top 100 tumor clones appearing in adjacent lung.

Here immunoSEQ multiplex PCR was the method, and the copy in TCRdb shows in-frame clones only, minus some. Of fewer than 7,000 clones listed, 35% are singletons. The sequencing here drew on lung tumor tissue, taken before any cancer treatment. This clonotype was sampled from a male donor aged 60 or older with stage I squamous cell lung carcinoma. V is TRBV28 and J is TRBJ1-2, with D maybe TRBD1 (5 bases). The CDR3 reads CASSLGGAYGYTF. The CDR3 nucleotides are TGTGCCAGCAGCCTTGGAGGGGCGTATGGCTACACCTTC.